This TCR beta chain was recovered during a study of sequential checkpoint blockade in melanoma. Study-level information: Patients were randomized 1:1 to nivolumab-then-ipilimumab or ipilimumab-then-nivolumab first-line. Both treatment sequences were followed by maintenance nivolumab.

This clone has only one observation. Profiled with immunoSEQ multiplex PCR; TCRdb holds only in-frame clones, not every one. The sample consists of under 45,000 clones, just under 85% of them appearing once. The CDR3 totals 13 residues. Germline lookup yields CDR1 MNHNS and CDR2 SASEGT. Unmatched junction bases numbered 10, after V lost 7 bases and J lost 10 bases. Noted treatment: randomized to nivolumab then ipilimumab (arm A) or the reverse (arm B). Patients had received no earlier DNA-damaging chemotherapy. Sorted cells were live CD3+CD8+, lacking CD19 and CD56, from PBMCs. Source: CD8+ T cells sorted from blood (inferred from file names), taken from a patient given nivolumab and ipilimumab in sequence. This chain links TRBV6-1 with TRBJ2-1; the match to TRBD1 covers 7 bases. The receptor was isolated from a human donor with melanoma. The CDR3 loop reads CASKNRGVAEQFF. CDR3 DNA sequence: TGTGCCAGCAAAAACAGGGGAGTTGCGGAGCAGTTCTTC.